Listed below are T cell receptor beta chains from one sample, sequenced in a study of graft-versus-host responses after intestinal transplantation. Some clones are missing from TCRdb's copy, which holds only in-frame ones; the method was immunoSEQ multiplex PCR. The sample consists of 12,000 or so clones, around four fifths of them appearing once. The sequences come from PBMCs, collected roughly 74 weeks after intestinal transplant. Receptor source: a human patient who received an intestinal transplant, so some T cells may come from the graft donor. Both conserved end residues are part of each CDR3. A D gene is named only where the DNA matches it firmly. Only some rows state a clone size, as once, few, many or a class for expanded clones.

clone size | J gene | D gene | V gene | CDR3 protein | CDR3 DNA
. | TRBJ2-1 | . | TRBV29-1 | CSGRGRSYNEQFF | TGCAGCGGGAGGGGTCGGTCCTACAATGAGCAGTTCTTC
. | TRBJ2-1 | . | TRBV28 | CASSPGRSYNEQFF | TGTGCCAGCAGTCCGGGTCGATCCTACAATGAGCAGTTCTTC
few | TRBJ2-1 | . | TRBV6-1 | CASTEDTYPYNEQFF | TGTGCCAGCACCGAAGATACCTACCCCTACAATGAGCAGTTCTTC
. | TRBJ2-2 | . | TRBV6-5 | CASNHNTGELFF | TGTGCCAGCAACCATAACACCGGGGAGCTGTTTTTT
. | TRBJ2-2 | . | TRBV7-8 | CASSLAGANTGELFF | TGTGCCAGCAGCTTAGCGGGGGCGAACACCGGGGAGCTGTTTTTT
once | TRBJ2-3 | . | TRBV7-8 | CASSKDRGTDTQYF | TGTGCCAGCAGCAAAGACCGGGGCACAGATACGCAGTATTTT
. | TRBJ2-1 | TRBD2 | TRBV6-4 | CASSQTSGEYNEQFF | TGTGCCAGCAGTCAGACTAGCGGGGAGTACAATGAGCAGTTCTTC
. | TRBJ2-2 | . | TRBV19 | CASSIVNTGELFF | TGTGCCAGTAGTATAGTCAACACCGGGGAGCTGTTTTTT
. | TRBJ2-3 | . | TRBV6-1 | CASSEAGSPFSTDTQYF | TGTGCCAGCAGTGAAGCAGGGAGTCCCTTTAGCACAGATACGCAGTATTTT
. | TRBJ1-1 | . | TRBV6-5 | CASSWTGTLSTEAFF | TGTGCCAGCAGTTGGACGGGGACACTTAGCACTGAAGCTTTCTTT
. | TRBJ2-3 | TRBD2 | TRBV15 | CAAGGTSTDTQYF | TGTGCCGCGGGAGGAACTAGCACAGATACGCAGTATTTT
. | TRBJ1-6 | . | TRBV19 | CASSIMEGRSNSPLHF | TGTGCCAGTAGTATAATGGAGGGCAGGAGCAATTCACCCCTCCACTTT
. | TRBJ1-2 | . | TRBV2 | CASSGQRDYGYTF | TGTGCCAGCAGCGGACAGAGAGACTATGGCTACACCTTC
. | TRBJ2-5 | . | TRBV21-1 | CASSKVRTGGGEETQYF | TGTGCCAGCAGCAAAGTCAGGACAGGAGGAGGAGAAGAGACCCAGTACTTC
. | TRBJ1-2 | TRBD1 | TRBV6-5 | CASSSGQGGAYGYTF | TGTGCCAGCAGTTCCGGACAGGGAGGAGCCTATGGCTACACCTTC
. | TRBJ1-6 | . | TRBV6-8 | CASSKCPDSRSYNSPLHF | TGTGCCAGCAGCAAGTGCCCCGATTCCAGGAGCTATAATTCACCCCTCCACTTT
. | TRBJ2-7 | TRBD2 | TRBV7-9 | CASSPLAGAPEQYF | TGTGCCAGCAGCCCCTTGGCGGGAGCGCCCGAGCAGTACTTC
. | TRBJ2-1 | . | TRBV10-3 | CAISESATLWEQFF | TGTGCCATCAGTGAGTCGGCTACCCTGTGGGAGCAGTTCTTC
. | TRBJ1-2 | . | TRBV2 | CASKADRGVGSYTF | TGTGCCAGCAAAGCGGACCGGGGGGTGGGAAGCTACACCTTC
. | TRBJ1-4 | TRBD1 | TRBV5-1 | CASSWGQGDEKLFF | TGCGCCAGCAGCTGGGGACAGGGGGACGAAAAACTGTTTTTT
. | TRBJ2-1 | . | TRBV5-4 | CASSPPWSSYNEQFF | TGTGCCAGCAGCCCTCCCTGGAGCTCCTACAATGAGCAGTTCTTC
. | TRBJ1-1 | . | TRBV30 | CAWRRYTEAFF | TGTGCCTGGAGACGGTACACTGAAGCTTTCTTT
. | TRBJ1-1 | TRBD1 | TRBV2 | CASDRENTEAFF | TGTGCCAGCGACAGGGAGAACACTGAAGCTTTCTTT
. | TRBJ2-3 | TRBD2 | TRBV12-5 | CASGLGLAVADTQYF | TGTGCTAGTGGTTTGGGACTAGCGGTTGCAGATACGCAGTATTTT
. | TRBJ2-5 | TRBD1 | TRBV6-1 | CASSEGTAQETQYF | TGTGCCAGCAGTGAGGGGACAGCCCAAGAGACCCAGTACTTC
. | TRBJ2-7 | . | TRBV6-5 | CASSYSHLYHYEQYF | TGTGCCAGCAGTTACTCGCACTTATACCACTACGAGCAGTACTTC
. | TRBJ1-1 | . | TRBV19 | CASSTSLGGNTEAFF | TGTGCCAGTAGTACCTCCTTGGGGGGAAACACTGAAGCTTTCTTT
. | TRBJ2-1 | . | TRBV18 | CASSETELPYRNNEQFF | TGTGCCAGCTCAGAAACAGAGCTCCCGTACCGTAACAATGAGCAGTTCTTC
few | TRBJ1-6 | . | TRBV4-1 | CASSQDQNSAPLHF | TGCGCCAGCAGCCAAGATCAGAATTCAGCGCCCCTCCACTTT
once | TRBJ1-1 | . | TRBV21-1 | CASSKGQGTKGRTEAFF | TGTGCCAGCAGCAAGGGACAGGGTACGAAGGGGAGGACTGAAGCTTTCTTT
. | TRBJ2-7 | TRBD1 | TRBV18 | CASSPPTGASSYEQYF | TGTGCCAGCTCACCACCCACAGGGGCGAGCTCCTACGAGCAGTACTTC
. | TRBJ1-1 | . | TRBV12-1 | CASSSWDRGNTEAFF | TGTGCCAGCAGCAGCTGGGACAGGGGGAACACTGAAGCTTTCTTT
once | TRBJ1-1 | TRBD1 | TRBV11-2 | CASSLQGEITEAFF | TGTGCCAGCAGCCTACAGGGGGAGATCACTGAAGCTTTCTTT
. | TRBJ1-1 | . | TRBV7-3 | CASSLNAGNGMNTEAFF | TGTGCCAGCAGCTTAAATGCAGGGAACGGGATGAACACTGAAGCTTTCTTT
. | TRBJ1-6 | . | TRBV6-5 | CASRRTRDSPLHF | TGTGCCAGCAGGAGAACCAGGGATTCACCCCTCCACTTT
. | TRBJ2-3 | . | TRBV6-4 | CASSKGSGADTQYF | TGTGCCAGCAGTAAAGGGTCCGGGGCGGATACGCAGTATTTT
few | TRBJ2-5 | . | TRBV20-1 | CSAERGETQYF | TGCAGTGCCGAGCGCGGGGAGACCCAGTACTTC
. | TRBJ1-1 | TRBD1 | TRBV10-3 | CAISTDRGNLNTEAFF | TGTGCCATCAGTACCGACAGGGGGAATTTGAACACTGAAGCTTTCTTT
. | TRBJ2-5 | TRBD2 | TRBV4-2 | CASSQGGETQYF | TGTGCCAGCAGCCAGGGGGGGGAGACCCAGTACTTC
. | TRBJ2-5 | TRBD1 | TRBV2 | CASGQGNGETQYF | TGTGCCAGTGGACAGGGAAACGGAGAGACCCAGTACTTC
. | TRBJ1-1 | . | TRBV6-6 | CASSPSGTEAFF | TGTGCCAGCAGTCCTTCGGGGACTGAAGCTTTCTTT
. | TRBJ2-5 | . | TRBV6-5 | CASRGLFGETQYF | TGTGCCAGCAGAGGACTATTCGGAGAGACCCAGTACTTC
. | TRBJ2-7 | TRBD2 | TRBV7-3 | CASSLGVAGEQYF | TGTGCCAGCAGCTTAGGGGTAGCGGGCGAGCAGTACTTC
few | TRBJ2-5 | . | TRBV7-6 | CASTASRQETQYF | TGTGCCAGCACGGCGTCCCGTCAAGAGACCCAGTACTTC
. | TRBJ1-2 | . | TRBV5-1 | CASSFSDNYGYTF | TGCGCCAGCAGCTTTTCAGATAACTATGGCTACACCTTC